This T cell receptor (beta chain) was identified in a study of beta chain features in type 1 diabetes (dated by TCRdb to about 2018). About the investigation overall: No differences in mean age, gender distribution, total cell number or subset yield were found between patients and healthy donors. A total of around 110,000,000 sorted cells were examined across all samples, and a strong correlation was observed between cell number per subset and RNA yield. In the study, TCRB repertoires of sorted circulating CD4+ T cell subsets from recently diagnosed type 1 diabetes patients were compared with those of matched healthy donors. Regulatory and stem cell-like memory subsets were isolated from only 8 patients and roughly eight healthy donors, whereas naive and central memory subsets came from all 30 or so donors.

On this clone: Its target antigen remains unknown. Germline and junction disagree at one end, which may indicate a read error.

Findings and caveats that apply to the study as a whole: Because cDNA was sequenced instead of genomic DNA, activated cells with high expression could be over-represented, although the groups did not differ in activation or CD3 levels. Type 1 diabetes patients showed a moderate but significant shortening of TCRB CDR3 length in all four CD4+ subsets. Naive, central memory and regulatory TCRB repertoires appeared to be more similar among patients than among healthy donors. Because the HLA sub-analyses included only small numbers of individuals, any influence of HLA type on TCRB rearrangement was left unresolved. At VDJ recombination sites, patients with type 1 diabetes made fewer insertions and deleted more nucleotides, a pattern implying thymic rearrangement abnormalities. Shorter templates might have been favored by PCR, but patient and control samples were amplified and corrected together, so both groups would have been affected equally by any skew.

A single peripheral blood draw of approximately 120 mL on average was collected from each donor into heparinised tubes. A BD FACSAria II was used to sort naive, central memory, regulatory and stem cell-like memory CD4+ T cells with a panel that included CD45RO, CCR7, CD25, CD127, CD95 and CD27. Every sorted population had a purity above 95%. Right away, PBMCs were isolated by Lymphoprep density gradient centrifugation and were stained directly, with no culture step. So that batch effects would be minimized, each experiment stained and sorted samples in pairs, pairing one healthy donor with one patient. The germline V gene encodes CDR1 SGHTA and CDR2 FQGNSA. From the cysteine up to the phenylalanine, the CDR3 has a length of 14 residues. The DNA shown is the 42-base CDR3, in frame from base 1. The entire isolated RNA was reverse transcribed using the High Capacity cDNA Reverse Transcription Kit, and thus expressed TCRB transcripts were sequenced. Deep immunoSEQ sequencing was performed on naive, central memory and regulatory T cell samples, with an average of roughly 3.5 million total reads per sample. Sorted cells were lysed in RLT buffer, and RNA was extracted using DNase-treated RNeasy Micro or Mini kits according to cell number. Each cell subset was processed on its own to prevent cross-contamination, while patient and healthy donor samples were processed together. Using the immunoSEQ multiplex PCR, TCRB sequences were amplified from cDNA into 87-bp fragments spanning the CDR3 region. The amplicons were sequenced using the Illumina HiSeq platform. Regarding the original processing steps: PCR bias was corrected computationally using synthetic template baselines, and reads within Hamming distance 2 were collapsed, with unmergeable singletons discarded. Reads were aligned to IMGT to assign V, D and J genes, CDR3 length, and insertions or deletions at six rearrangement sites. Within each subset, clonotype counts were normalized to the number of sorted cells before true diversity and Gini coefficients were calculated with the tcR R package. The overlap coefficient, calculated on TCRB nucleotide sequences, was used to quantify repertoire sharing. Out-of-frame TCRB sequences from naive cells were analyzed as a proxy for the pre-selection repertoire. TCRdb's version of the immuneACCESS table is confined to in-frame rearrangements and falls short of the full clone set. An unresolved V gene accounts for under half of the shortfall where checked; the remainder is of unknown origin. That table gives V, J and clone size, and the DNA gave D and trimming. For this sample there are roughly 610,000 clones; about a sixth appear just once. Approximately 0.099% of the sample is held by the ten biggest clonotypes.

Sequencing was carried out using naive CD4+ T cells from blood. According to the study, the label for this sample's cell subset or site signals: true naive CD4+ T cells. The chain is encoded by TRBV7-2 joined to TRBJ2-1; the D gene is not confidently resolved. This TCR came from a young man in good health. The nucleotide sequence reads as follows: TGTGCCTGCAGCTTCAGATACTCCTACAATGAGCAGTTCTTC. Its amino acids are CACSFRYSYNEQFF.